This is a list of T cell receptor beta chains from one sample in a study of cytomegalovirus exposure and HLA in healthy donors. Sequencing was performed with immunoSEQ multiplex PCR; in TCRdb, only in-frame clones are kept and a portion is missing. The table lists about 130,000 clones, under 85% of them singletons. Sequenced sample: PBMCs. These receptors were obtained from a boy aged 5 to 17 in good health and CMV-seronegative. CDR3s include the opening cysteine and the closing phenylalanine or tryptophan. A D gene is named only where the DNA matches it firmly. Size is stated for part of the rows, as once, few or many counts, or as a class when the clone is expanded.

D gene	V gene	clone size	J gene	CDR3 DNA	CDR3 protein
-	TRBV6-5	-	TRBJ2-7	TGTGCCACCGGAACCGGGACTCTGACCTACGAGCAGTACTTC	CATGTGTLTYEQYF
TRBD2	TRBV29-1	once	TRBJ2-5	TGCAGCGTTGTTGGGGGTAGCGGGGAGACCCAGTACTTC	CSVVGGSGETQYF
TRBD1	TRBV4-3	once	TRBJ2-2	TGCGCCAGCAGCCAATCGACAGGGGAGTTCTCCGGGGAGCTGTTTTTT	CASSQSTGEFSGELFF
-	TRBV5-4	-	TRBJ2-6	TGTGCCAGCAGACAAACAGGCGGGGCCAACGTCCTGACTTTC	CASRQTGGANVLTF
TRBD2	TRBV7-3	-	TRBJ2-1	TGTGCCAGCAGCTTAACCCGAGCGGGGGGCCGCTACAATGAGCAGTTCTTC	CASSLTRAGGRYNEQFF
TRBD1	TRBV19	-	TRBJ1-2	TGTGCCAGTAGTATCGGTAGGGGGCGCGGCTATGGCTACACCTTC	CASSIGRGRGYGYTF
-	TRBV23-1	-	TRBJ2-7	TGCGCCAGCAGTCCCCGGGTTGGGGGACACAGCGAATACTTC	CASSPRVGGHSEYF
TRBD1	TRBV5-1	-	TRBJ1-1	TGCGCCAGCAGCTCCCGGGACAGGGACGGGATAGGTAGGAACACTGAAGCTTTCTTT	CASSSRDRDGIGRNTEAFF
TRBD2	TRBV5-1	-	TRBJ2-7	TGCGCCAGCAGCTTGTCGGGAGGATACGAGCAGTACTTC	CASSLSGGYEQYF
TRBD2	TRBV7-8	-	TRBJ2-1	TGTGCCAGCAGCCCAGTGGGGGGGAACTACAATGAGCAGTTCTTC	CASSPVGGNYNEQFF
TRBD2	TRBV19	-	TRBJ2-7	TGTGCCAGTAGCCCCACTAGCGGGAGAACGAACGAGCAGTACTTC	CASSPTSGRTNEQYF
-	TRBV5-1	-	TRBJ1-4	TGCGCCAGCAGCTTGAAAGCCCAGGGTGGTGAAAAACTGTTTTTT	CASSLKAQGGEKLFF
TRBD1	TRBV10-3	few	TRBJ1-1	TGTGCCATCACCCTTGGACAGGGGGTTGGTGAAGCTTTCTTT	CAITLGQGVGEAFF
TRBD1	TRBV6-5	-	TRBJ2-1	TGTGCCAGCAGAGTGGGACAGGGGGCGCTCAATGAGCAGTTCTTC	CASRVGQGALNEQFF
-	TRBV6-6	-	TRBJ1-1	TGTGCCTTCCTGGGGCCCTCACTCACACTGAACACTGAAGCTTTCTTT	CAFLGPSLTLNTEAFF
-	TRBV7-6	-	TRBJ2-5	TGTGCCAGCAGCTTGGGCTACTCCTTTCGAGAGACCCAGTACTTC	CASSLGYSFRETQYF
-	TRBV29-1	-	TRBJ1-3	TGCAGCGTGCAGACGGGTCGCGGAAACACCATATATTTT	CSVQTGRGNTIYF
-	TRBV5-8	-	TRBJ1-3	TGTGCCAGCAGCTTGAGAGGCTCTGGAAACACCATATATTTT	CASSLRGSGNTIYF
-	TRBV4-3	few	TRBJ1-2	TGCGCCAGCAGCCAAAGGGGGGGCTACACCTTC	CASSQRGGYTF
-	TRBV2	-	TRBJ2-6	TGTGCCAGCAGTCGGGGACGGGGACTTACGAACTCTGGGGCCAACGTCCTGACTTTC	CASSRGRGLTNSGANVLTF
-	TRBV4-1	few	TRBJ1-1	TGCGCCAGCAGCCAAGAAATCGGGGCTTTCTTT	CASSQEIGAFF
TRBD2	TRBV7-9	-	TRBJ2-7	TGTGCCAGCAGTTGGGGGGGACGCTACGAGCAGTACTTC	CASSWGGRYEQYF
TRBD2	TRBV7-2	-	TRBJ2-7	TGTGCCAGCAGCCCAACGATTAGCGGGGGTCCCGAGCAGTACTTC	CASSPTISGGPEQYF
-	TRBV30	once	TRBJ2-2	TGTGCCTGGAGTCCCCGGGACTTTGGGGGGGAGCTGTTTTTT	CAWSPRDFGGELFF
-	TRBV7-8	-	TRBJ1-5	TGTGCCAGCAGCTTAGATGGGGGCTTAAGCAATCAGCCCCAGCATTTT	CASSLDGGLSNQPQHF
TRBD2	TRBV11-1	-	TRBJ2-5	TGTGCCAGCAGTTTCGGGACTAGCGTACAAGAGACCCAGTACTTC	CASSFGTSVQETQYF
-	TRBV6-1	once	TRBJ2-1	TGTGCCAGCAGTGGCTCGACAGGGAGGAATGAGCAGTTCTTC	CASSGSTGRNEQFF